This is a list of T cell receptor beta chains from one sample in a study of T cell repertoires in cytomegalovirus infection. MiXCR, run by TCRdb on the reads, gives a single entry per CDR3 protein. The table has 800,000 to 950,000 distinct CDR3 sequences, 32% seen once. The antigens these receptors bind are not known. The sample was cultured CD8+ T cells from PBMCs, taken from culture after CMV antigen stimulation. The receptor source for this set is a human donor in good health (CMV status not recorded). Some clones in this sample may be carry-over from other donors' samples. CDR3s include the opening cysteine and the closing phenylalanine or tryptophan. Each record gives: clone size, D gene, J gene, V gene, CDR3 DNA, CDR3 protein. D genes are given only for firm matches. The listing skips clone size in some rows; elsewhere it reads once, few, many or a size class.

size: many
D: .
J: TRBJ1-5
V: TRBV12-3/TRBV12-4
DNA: TGTGCCAGCACCCAAGGGGGGTTTCGCAATCAGCCCCAGCATTTT
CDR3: CASTQGGFRNQPQHF

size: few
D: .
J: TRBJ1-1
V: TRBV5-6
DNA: TGTGCCAGCAGCTTGGAACTGGGGACTGAAGCTTTCTTT
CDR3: CASSLELGTEAFF

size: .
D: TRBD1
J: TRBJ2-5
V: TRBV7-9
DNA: TGTGCCAGCAGCTTACAACAGGGGGCTCGAGAGACCCAGTACTTC
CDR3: CASSLQQGARETQYF

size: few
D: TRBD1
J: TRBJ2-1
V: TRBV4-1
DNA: TGCGCCAGCAGCCCACCGACAGGGGGAGTTGAGCAGTTCTTC
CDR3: CASSPPTGGVEQFF

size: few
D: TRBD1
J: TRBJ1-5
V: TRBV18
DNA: TGTGCCAGCTCACCGACGTCAGGACAGGACCCCAATCAGCCCCAGCATTTT
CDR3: CASSPTSGQDPNQPQHF

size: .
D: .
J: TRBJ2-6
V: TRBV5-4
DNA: TGTGCCAGCAGCTTGGAGCCGTGGAACTCTGGGGCCAACGTCCTGACTTTC
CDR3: CASSLEPWNSGANVLTF

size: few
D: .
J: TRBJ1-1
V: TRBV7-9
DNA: TGTGCCAGCAGCTTAGAGCAGGGCCTCCGCACTATGAACACTGAAGCTTTCTTT
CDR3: CASSLEQGLRTMNTEAFF

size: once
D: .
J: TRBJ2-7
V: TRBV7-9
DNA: TGTGCCAGCAGCTCGACAGGCCCCCACCCCCCCTACGAGCAGTACTTC
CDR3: CASSSTGPHPPYEQYF

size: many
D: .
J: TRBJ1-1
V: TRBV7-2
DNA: TGTGCCAGCAGCTACTACAGGGAAGACACTGAAGCTTTCTTT
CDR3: CASSYYREDTEAFF

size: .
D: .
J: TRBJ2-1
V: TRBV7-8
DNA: TGTGCCAGCAGCTTCGCGGGACGCTACCAAAGGGGCTACAATGAGCAGTTCTTC
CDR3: CASSFAGRYQRGYNEQFF

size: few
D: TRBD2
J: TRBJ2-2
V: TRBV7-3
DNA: TGTGCCAGCAGCTCGTCCCGGGGGGGGCCCACCGGGGAGCTGTTTTTT
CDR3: CASSSSRGGPTGELFF

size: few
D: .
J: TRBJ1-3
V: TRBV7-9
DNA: TGTGCCAGCGAAGGAGGAAACACCATATATTTT
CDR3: CASEGGNTIYF

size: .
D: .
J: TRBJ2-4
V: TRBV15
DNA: TGTGCCACCAGCAGAGATTGGGACATTCAGTACTTC
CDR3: CATSRDWDIQYF

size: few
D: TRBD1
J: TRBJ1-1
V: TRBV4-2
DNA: TGTGCCAGCAGCCCCGGGACAGAGAAAGGGACTGAAGCTTTCTTT
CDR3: CASSPGTEKGTEAFF

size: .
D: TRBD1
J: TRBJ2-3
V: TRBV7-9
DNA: TGTGCCAGCAGCGCCCGACAGGGACCAGATACGCAGTATTTT
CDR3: CASSARQGPDTQYF

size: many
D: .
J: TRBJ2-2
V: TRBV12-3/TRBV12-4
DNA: TGTGCCAGCATCGGCGGGGAGCTGTTTTTT
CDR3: CASIGGELFF

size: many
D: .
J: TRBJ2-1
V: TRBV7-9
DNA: TGTGCCAGCAGCTTAGTGGAAATGAGGCAGTTCTTC
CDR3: CASSLVEMRQFF

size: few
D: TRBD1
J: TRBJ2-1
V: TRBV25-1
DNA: TGTGCCAGCAGTGACCCCCGACAGGGCTGGTTATACAATGAGCAGTTCTTC
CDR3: CASSDPRQGWLYNEQFF

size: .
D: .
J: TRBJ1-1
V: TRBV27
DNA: TGTGCCAGCAGTTTATTGGGGTATCGGACTGAAGCTTTCTTT
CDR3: CASSLLGYRTEAFF

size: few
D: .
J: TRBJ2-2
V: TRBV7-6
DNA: TGTGCCAGCACTGAGGAAGCGTCGGGCACCGGGGAGCTGTTTTTT
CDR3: CASTEEASGTGELFF

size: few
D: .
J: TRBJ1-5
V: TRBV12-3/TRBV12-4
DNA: TGTGCCAGCAGCGGTAGGGGGGCCCGCAATCAGCCCCAGCATTTT
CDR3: CASSGRGARNQPQHF

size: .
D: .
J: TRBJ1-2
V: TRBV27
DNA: TGTGCCACCCGGGGAGGGAAGGTTGGCTACACCTTC
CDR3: CATRGGKVGYTF

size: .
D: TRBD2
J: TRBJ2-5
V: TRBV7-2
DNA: TGTGCCAGCAGCTTCTCACCCGGGGGGCAAGAGACCCAGTACTTC
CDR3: CASSFSPGGQETQYF

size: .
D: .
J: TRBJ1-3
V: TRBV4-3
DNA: TGCGCCAGCAGCCAAGATCACGGGGGCTCTGGAAACACCATATATTTT
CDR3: CASSQDHGGSGNTIYF

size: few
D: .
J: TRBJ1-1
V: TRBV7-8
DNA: TGTGCCAGCAGCTTAAAACGGTCTACACTCCTCCAACGGGGCGACACTGAAGCTTTCTTT
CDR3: CASSLKRSTLLQRGDTEAFF

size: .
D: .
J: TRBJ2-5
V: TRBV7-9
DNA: TGTGCCAGCAGCCTTGACTTGGTCGGGGGCGTGGGGGAGACCCAGTACTTC
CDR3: CASSLDLVGGVGETQYF

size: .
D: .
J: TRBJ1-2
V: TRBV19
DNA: TGTGCCAGTAGTAAGGAGGGCTATGGCTACACCTTC
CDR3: CASSKEGYGYTF

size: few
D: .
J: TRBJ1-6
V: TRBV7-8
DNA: TGTGCCAGCAGCAGACCGGGACCCCTTTTGAATTTCGGTTCACCCCTCCACTTT
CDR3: CASSRPGPLLNFGSPLHF

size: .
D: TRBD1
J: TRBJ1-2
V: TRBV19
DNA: TGTGCCAGTAGTCCCACCGGACAGGCTAACTATGGCTACACCTTC
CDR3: CASSPTGQANYGYTF

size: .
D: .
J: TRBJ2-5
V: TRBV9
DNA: TGTGCCAGCAGCGTAGGATCCGATGGGAAGACCCAGTACTTC
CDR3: CASSVGSDGKTQYF

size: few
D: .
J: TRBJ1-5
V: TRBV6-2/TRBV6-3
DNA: TGTGCCAGCAGTTCTTTAAAATTGGGGTCCTCCAATCAGCCCCAGCATTTT
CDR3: CASSSLKLGSSNQPQHF

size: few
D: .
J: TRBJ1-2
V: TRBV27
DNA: TGTGCCAGCAGTTTATCGATAGTAGGATTCTATGGCTACACCTTC
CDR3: CASSLSIVGFYGYTF

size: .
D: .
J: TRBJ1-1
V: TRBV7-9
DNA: TGTGCCAGCAGCTCCCAGGGCCAAAAGACTGAAGCTTTCTTT
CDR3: CASSSQGQKTEAFF

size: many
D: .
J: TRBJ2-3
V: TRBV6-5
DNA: TGTGCCAGCAGCTATGGGGGCGGTAGCACAGATACGCAGTATTTT
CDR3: CASSYGGGSTDTQYF

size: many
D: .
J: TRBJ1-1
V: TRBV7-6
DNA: TGTGCCAGCAGCTTAGACCCCACAGACACTGAAGCTTTCTTT
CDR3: CASSLDPTDTEAFF

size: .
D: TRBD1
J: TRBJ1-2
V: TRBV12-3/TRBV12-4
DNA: TGTGCCAGCAGGGTGGGAGGGGGCGACGGCTACACCTTC
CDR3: CASRVGGGDGYTF

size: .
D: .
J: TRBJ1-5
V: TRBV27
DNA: TGTGCCAGCAGTTTATTCTGGGGGTCAGGCAATCAGCCCCAGCATTTT
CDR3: CASSLFWGSGNQPQHF

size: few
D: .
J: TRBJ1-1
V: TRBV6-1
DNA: TGTGCCAGCAGTGATGGGGCCTGGCGAGTAAACACTGAAGCTTTCTTT
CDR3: CASSDGAWRVNTEAFF

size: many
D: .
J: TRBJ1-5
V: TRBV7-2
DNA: TGTGCCAGCAGCTTAGGAGGACACCTCAATCAGCCCCAGCATTTT
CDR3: CASSLGGHLNQPQHF

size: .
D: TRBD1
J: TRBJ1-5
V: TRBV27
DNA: TGTGCCAGCAGTCCAGACGCCGGGACAGGCAATCAGCCCCAGCATTTT
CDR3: CASSPDAGTGNQPQHF

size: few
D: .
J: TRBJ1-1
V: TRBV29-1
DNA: TGCAGCGTCCCAATGAACACTGAAGCTTTCTTT
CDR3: CSVPMNTEAFF